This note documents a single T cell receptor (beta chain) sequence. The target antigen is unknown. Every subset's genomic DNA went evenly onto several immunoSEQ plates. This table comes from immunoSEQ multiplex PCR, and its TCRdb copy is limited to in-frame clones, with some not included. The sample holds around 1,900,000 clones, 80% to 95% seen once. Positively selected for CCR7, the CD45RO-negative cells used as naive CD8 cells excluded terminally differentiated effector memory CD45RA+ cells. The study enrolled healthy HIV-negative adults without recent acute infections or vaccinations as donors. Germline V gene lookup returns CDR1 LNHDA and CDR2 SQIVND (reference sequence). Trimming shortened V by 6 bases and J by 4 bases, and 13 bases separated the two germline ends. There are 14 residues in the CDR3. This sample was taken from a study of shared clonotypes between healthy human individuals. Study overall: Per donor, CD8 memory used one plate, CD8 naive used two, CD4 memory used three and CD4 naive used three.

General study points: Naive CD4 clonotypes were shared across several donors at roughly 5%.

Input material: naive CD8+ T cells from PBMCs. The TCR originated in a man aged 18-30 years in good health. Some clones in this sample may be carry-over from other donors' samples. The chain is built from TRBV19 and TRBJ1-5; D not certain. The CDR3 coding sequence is TGTGCCAGTAGGTTGTTGCCAGGAAATCAGCCCCAGCATTTT. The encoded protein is CASRLLPGNQPQHF. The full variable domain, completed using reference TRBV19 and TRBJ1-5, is DGGITQSPKYLFRKEGQNVTLSCEQNLNHDAMYWYRQDPGQGLRLIYYSQIVNDFQKGDIAEGYSVSREKKESFPLTVTSAQKNPTAFYLCASRLLPGNQPQHFGDGTRLSIL.